Detailed here is one T cell receptor beta chain. Its antigen remains unidentified. The deep-level immunoSEQ assay was used. Several immunoSEQ 96-well plates shared each subset's DNA, each plate a replicate. Repertoires were generated with immunoSEQ multiplex PCR, while TCRdb's copy carries only in-frame clones and drops some. The table includes 1.5 million to 2.5 million clones, about 95% detected once. Trimming removed 1 base from V and 5 bases from J, with 17 bases in between. CDR3 length: 16 residues. Germline CDR1 reads SEHNR; CDR2 reads FQNEAQ (reference sequence). In the naive CD8 group, cells lacked CD45RO and were positively selected for CCR7, so terminally differentiated effector memory CD45RA+ cells were left out. This entry belongs to a study of shared clonotypes between healthy human individuals. Study findings and constraints: Deeper or shallower sequencing was expected to change how clonotypes are shared among donors. Non-shared clonotypes had lower generation probabilities than those shared by all four donors.

The sequenced material came from naive CD8+ T cells sorted from blood. The clonotype comes from a man between 18 and 35 years old in good health. The genes are TRBV7-9 and TRBJ1-2; TRBD1 might be the D (6 bases). CDR3 sequence (DNA): TGTGCCAGCAGCTTAGGAAGAGGCACAGGGCCTTATGGCTACACCTTC. This translates into CASSLGRGTGPYGYTF.